The rows below give T cell receptor beta chains drawn from one sample of a study of blood T cell repertoires in COVID-19. Repertoires were generated with immunoSEQ multiplex PCR, while TCRdb's copy carries only in-frame clones and drops some. Among approximately 150,000 clones listed, 85% to 90% were seen once. Specimen: peripheral blood. The receptors here all came from a woman at least 80 years old with COVID-19, enrolled during active disease. Each CDR3 is given with its conserved first and last residue. Each record gives: D gene, V gene, clone size, J gene, CDR3 DNA, CDR3 protein. D genes are given only for firm matches. Clone size is not always given. Where it is, it says once, few, many or a class for expanded clones.

>TRBD2|TRBV3-1/TRBV3-2|.|TRBJ2-7
TGTGCCAGCAGCCATGGACTAGCGGGAGACGGGCAGTACTTC
CASSHGLAGDGQYF
>.|TRBV6-1|.|TRBJ1-3
TGTGCCAGCAGTGAACTTAGTCTCTCTGGAAACACCATATATTTT
CASSELSLSGNTIYF
>.|TRBV28|.|TRBJ1-5
TGTGCCAGCAGTTTATTAGATAGCAATCAGCCCCAGCATTTT
CASSLLDSNQPQHF
>.|TRBV11-2|.|TRBJ2-6
TGTGCCAGCAGCCTCTTGAGGAGGACCGGGGCCAACGTCCTGACTTTC
CASSLLRRTGANVLTF
>.|TRBV4-3|.|TRBJ2-3
TGCGCCAGCAGCCAAGATTGGGCTTCTGGAGGTATTACAGATACGCAGTATTTT
CASSQDWASGGITDTQYF
>.|TRBV19|.|TRBJ1-1
TGTGCCAGTAGCAGGGATGGGAACACTGAAGCTTTCTTT
CASSRDGNTEAFF
>.|TRBV7-2|.|TRBJ1-6
TGTGCCAGCAGCGTTCGGGAGGGATCTAATTCACCCCTCCACTTT
CASSVREGSNSPLHF
>.|TRBV4-3|.|TRBJ1-4
TGCGCCAGCAGCCAAGACAGGAATGAAAAACTGTTTTTT
CASSQDRNEKLFF
>.|TRBV9|.|TRBJ2-3
TGTGCCAGCAGCGTAACCCCAGTAGATACGCAGTATTTT
CASSVTPVDTQYF
>.|TRBV11-1|once|TRBJ1-2
TGTGCCAGCAGCCACAGGGTCGGTGGCTACACCTTC
CASSHRVGGYTF
>TRBD1|TRBV27|.|TRBJ1-4
TGTGCCACCCGGACAGGGCGGGGGGGACTGTTTTTT
CATRTGRGGLFF
>.|TRBV6-5|few|TRBJ2-7
TGTGCCAGCAGGCTTGCGGGCGAGCAGTACTTC
CASRLAGEQYF
>TRBD1|TRBV6-2/TRBV6-3|.|TRBJ1-1
TGTGCCAGCAGTTCAGGACAGGGAAAAACTGAAGCTTTCTTT
CASSSGQGKTEAFF
>TRBD1|TRBV27|.|TRBJ1-3
TGTGCCAGCAGGAGGACAGGGGGCACCTTCTCTGGAAACACCATATATTTT
CASRRTGGTFSGNTIYF
>TRBD1|TRBV28|.|TRBJ1-5
TGTGCCAGCAGGGAAGGGACAGCCAATCAGCCCCAGCATTTT
CASREGTANQPQHF
>.|TRBV29-1|.|TRBJ2-7
TGCAGCGTTTCCGGGATTACCTACGAGCAGTACTTC
CSVSGITYEQYF
>TRBD2|TRBV4-2|.|TRBJ2-7
TGTGCCAGCAGCCAAAAATGGGGGAGCGGGAGTGGGTCCTACGAGCAGTACTTC
CASSQKWGSGSGSYEQYF
>.|TRBV3-1/TRBV3-2|.|TRBJ2-7
TGTGCCAGCAGCCGACGTCCCCCCGGCGGTCCTCTAGACGAGCAGTACTTC
CASSRRPPGGPLDEQYF
>.|TRBV9|.|TRBJ1-2
TGTGCCAGCAGCGAGGGGGGGAGAGATAACTATGGCTACACCTTC
CASSEGGRDNYGYTF
>.|TRBV5-1|.|TRBJ2-3
TGCGCCAGCAGCTTGGGTCTGGGGGCCGATACGCAGTATTTT
CASSLGLGADTQYF
>.|TRBV4-2|.|TRBJ2-1
TGTGCCAGCAGCCAAGTTCGGACTTCCGGCTCCTACAATGAGCAGTTCTTC
CASSQVRTSGSYNEQFF
>.|TRBV29-1|.|TRBJ1-1
TGCAGCGTTGGTACCTCAGGGACTGAAGCTTTCTTT
CSVGTSGTEAFF
>.|TRBV5-4|.|TRBJ1-3
TGTGCCAGCAGCTTGGATTCAAACTCTGGAAACACCATATATTTT
CASSLDSNSGNTIYF
>.|TRBV15|.|TRBJ1-6
TGTGCCACCCGGACTGGCCTCGGATCACCCCTCCACTTT
CATRTGLGSPLHF
>TRBD2|TRBV19|.|TRBJ2-7
TGTGCCAGTAGTATGGGACTAGCGGGAGCCGGAGGCGAGCAGTACTTC
CASSMGLAGAGGEQYF
>TRBD1|TRBV10-3|few|TRBJ2-2
TGTGCCACGACCCGGGACAGCGCGAACACCGGGGAGCTGTTTTTT
CATTRDSANTGELFF
>.|TRBV3-1/TRBV3-2|.|TRBJ2-7
TGTGCCAGCAGCCAAGAAGGTGGACTTGCCTACGAGCAGTACTTC
CASSQEGGLAYEQYF
>.|TRBV7-9|.|TRBJ1-2
TGTGCCAGCAGCTTAGAGGGGTGGGGCTACACCTTC
CASSLEGWGYTF
>.|TRBV20-1|.|TRBJ2-1
TGCAGTGGACGCTGGGAGGAGCAGTTCTTC
CSGRWEEQFF
>.|TRBV28|.|TRBJ1-2
TGTGCCAGCAGCCGCGAAGGGGGCTATGGCTACACCTTC
CASSREGGYGYTF
>.|TRBV27|.|TRBJ2-7
TGTGCCAGCAGTCCGAGCTCCTACGAGCAGTACTTC
CASSPSSYEQYF
>.|TRBV27|.|TRBJ2-6
TGTGCCAGCAGTAGGACGGGGTCTGGGGCCAACGTCCTGACTTTC
CASSRTGSGANVLTF
>.|TRBV12-3/TRBV12-4|.|TRBJ2-1
TGTGCCAGCAGTTTAGGTGGCTTTCAGTTCTTC
CASSLGGFQFF
>.|TRBV14|.|TRBJ1-2
TGTGCCAGCAGCCAAGTACGGACAATGAGCGGCTACACCTTC
CASSQVRTMSGYTF
>TRBD1|TRBV2|.|TRBJ1-4
TGTGCCAGCAGTGGACCTCCGGGACAGGACGACCATGAAAAACTGTTTTTT
CASSGPPGQDDHEKLFF
>TRBD1|TRBV28|.|TRBJ1-5
TGTGCCAGCACTTTAACAGGGGGCTATCAGCCCCAGCATTTT
CASTLTGGYQPQHF
>TRBD2|TRBV9|.|TRBJ2-3
TGTGCCAGCAGCGAGCGAGGACTAGACCTTCCCACAGATACGCAGTATTTT
CASSERGLDLPTDTQYF
>TRBD2|TRBV7-2|.|TRBJ2-7
TGTGCCAGCAGCTCACGCAAAGCGGGAGGGACCTACGAGCAGTACTTC
CASSSRKAGGTYEQYF
>.|TRBV9|.|TRBJ1-6
TGTGCCAGCAGCGGCGATAATTCACCCCTCCACTTT
CASSGDNSPLHF
>TRBD2|TRBV3-1/TRBV3-2|.|TRBJ2-5
TGTGCCAGCAGCGCAATAGCGGGAGGAAGAGAGACCCAGTACTTC
CASSAIAGGRETQYF
>.|TRBV2|.|TRBJ2-1
TGTGCCAGCTGGACGGTAAGGGGAACAAATGAGCAGTTCTTC
CASWTVRGTNEQFF
>.|TRBV29-1|.|TRBJ1-3
TGCAGCGTTGGGGGAGAAGCCGGCTCTGGAAACACCATATATTTT
CSVGGEAGSGNTIYF
>TRBD2|TRBV28|.|TRBJ2-2
TGTGCCAGCAGTTGGGTAGCGGGTACCGGGGAGCTGTTTTTT
CASSWVAGTGELFF